The 27 T cell receptor beta chains below all came from one sample that was sequenced in a study of response to subunit inactivated influenza vaccine. TCRdb reanalysed the RT-PCR reads using MiXCR and keeps one entry per CDR3 protein. Among about 780,000 distinct CDR3 sequences listed, around 18% were seen once. The starting material was PBMCs from blood, obtained 5 days after vaccination. The receptors here all came from a man aged 45-65 years who received an inactivated influenza vaccine.

The chain is built from TRBV7-2 and TRBJ1-5; perhaps TRBD1 as D (5 bases). V lost 0 bases, J lost 6 bases, and 9 bases lay in between. The CDR3 loop spans 14 amino acids. Germline V gene sequence: CDR1 SGHTA, CDR2 FQGNSA. The CDR3 region has the DNA TGTGCCAGCAGCTTAGCGCGGGGGGTTCAGCCCCAGCATTTT. Its protein is CASSLARGVQPQHF.

V and J are TRBV13 and TRBJ2-1; TRBD2 matches at 8 bases. The CDR3 is 16 residues long. The V and J ends lost 6 bases and 5 bases, in that order; junction bases with no gene match: 12. Per germline, CDR1 PRHDT and CDR2 FYEKMQ (reference sequence). Written as DNA, the CDR3 is TGTGCCAGCAGTTATACCGGGACTAGGGCCCACAATGAGCAGTTCTTC. Translating gives CASSYTGTRAHNEQFF.

This clonotype has more than one count but fewer than ten. The chain recombines TRBV4-3 with TRBJ2-1; 7 bases align to TRBD2. The V gene's germline CDR1 is LGHNA and CDR2 YSLEER. V gave up 1 base and J gave up 5 bases; unmatched junction bases: 11. The CDR3 is 17 amino acids. The CDR3 is CASSQGSWRENNNEQFF. As DNA, the CDR3 is TGCGCCAGCAGCCAAGGCTCCTGGCGGGAGAACAACAATGAGCAGTTCTTC.

To note about this clonotype: An end of the junction does not agree with germline; a read error may underlie this. The chain uses TRBV12-3 or TRBV12-4 and TRBJ1-5; D is ambiguous. The length of the CDR3 is 12 residues. CDR3 bases: TGTGCCAGCAGTTTAGAGCCTCAGGCCCAGCATTTT. Residues: CASSLEPQAQHF.

This chain connects TRBV4-1 to TRBJ2-3; D is possibly TRBD2 (7 bases). Germline values: CDR1 MGHRA, CDR2 YSYEKL. CDR3 size: 16 residues. V was cut by 3 bases and J by 1 base, with 14 bases left in between. The CDR3 spells CASSQDGGPGTDTQYF. The CDR3 coding sequence is TGCGCCAGCAGCCAGGACGGGGGGCCGGGCACAGATACGCAGTATTTT.

The rearrangement uses TRBV6-2 or TRBV6-3 and TRBJ2-1, with D tentatively TRBD1 (5 bases). Germline values: CDR1 MNHEY, CDR2 SVGEGT. The ends were cut back, 7 bases at V and 7 bases at J, with 17 bases in the middle. The CDR3 has 14 amino acids. In DNA, the CDR3 is TGTGCCAGCAAGGTCATGGGGCTGGTGAATGAGCAGTTCTTC. Amino acid sequence: CASKVMGLVNEQFF.

This clonotype has only one observation. V is TRBV6-2 or TRBV6-3 and J is TRBJ2-4; maybe TRBD1 (6 bases). V was trimmed by 5 bases and J by 10 bases, leaving 9 bases between them. The germline V gene has CDR1 MNHEY and CDR2 SVGEGT. This CDR3 contains 11 residues. This CDR3 reads CASSNDRIQYF. The DNA of the CDR3 is TGTGCCAGCAGTAACGACAGGATTCAGTACTTC.

This clonotype was seen a handful of times. The gene calls are TRBV28 and TRBJ2-7, with 8 bases matching TRBD2. The V gene end was trimmed by 4 bases and the J gene end by 2 bases; junction bases not matched to a gene: 13. CDR1 and CDR2 (germline): MDHEN, SYDVKM. The CDR3 runs to 17 residues. CDR3 bases: TGTGCCAGCAGTTACTCGGGGGGGACAACTCGTACCTACGAGCAGTACTTC. It codes for CASSYSGGTTRTYEQYF. Supplemented by reference TRBV28 and TRBJ2-7, the full variable domain reads DVKVTQSSRYLVKRTGEKVFLECVQDMDHENMFWYRQDPGLGLRLIYFSYDVKMKEKGDIPEGYSVSREKKERFSLILESASTNQTSMYLCASSYSGGTTRTYEQYFGPGTRLTVT.

This clonotype was observed a handful of times. V and J are TRBV7-8 and TRBJ2-2; possibly TRBD1 for D (6 bases). This CDR3 spans 15 amino acids. The V and J ends lost 5 bases and 5 bases respectively, with 15 bases between them. The germline V gene has CDR1 SGHVS and CDR2 FQNEAQ. The CDR3 DNA follows: TGTGCCAGCAGCACGATATCTACAGGGACCGGGGAGCTGTTTTTT. Translating it yields CASSTISTGTGELFF. The whole variable domain, filled in from reference TRBV7-8 and TRBJ2-2, reads GAGVSQSPRYKVAKRGQDVALRCDPISGHVSLFWYQQALGQGPEFLTYFQNEAQLDKSGLPSDRFFAERPEGSVSTLKIQRTQQEDSAVYLCASSTISTGTGELFFGEGSRLTVL.

This clonotype was recorded at least ten times. The gene calls are TRBV20-1 and TRBJ1-1; 7 bases align to TRBD1. After removal of 4 bases from V and 7 bases from J, the junction contained 3 bases not matched to a gene. CDR1 and CDR2 (germline): DFQATT, SNEGSKA (reference sequence). The CDR3 has 11 amino acids. CDR3 sequence: CSATDRSEAFF. The CDR3 nucleotides read TGCAGTGCTACGGACAGGAGTGAAGCTTTCTTT.

The V call is TRBV6-1, the J call TRBJ2-7; 8 bases are shared with TRBD1. V was clipped by 5 bases and J by 7 bases; unmatched bases: 10. The CDR3 loop spans 14 amino acids. CDR1 and CDR2 (germline): MNHNS, SASEGT. In DNA form, the CDR3 reads TGTGCCAGCAGTCCCCGGACAGGGTTTTGGGAGCAGTACTTC. As protein: CASSPRTGFWEQYF.

This clonotype was observed a handful of times. The V and J genes are TRBV7-9 and TRBJ2-6, with 8 nucleotides matching TRBD1. Germline CDR1 and CDR2: SEHNR and FQNEAQ (reference sequence). This CDR3 contains 16 residues. V shed 5 bases, J shed 0 bases, and the junction held 3 bases outside the gene matches. The CDR3 DNA follows: TGTGCCAGCAGCACGACAGGGGCCTCTGGGGCCAACGTCCTGACTTTC. Amino acid sequence: CASSTTGASGANVLTF.

A few counts support this clonotype. The rearrangement joins TRBV20-1 to TRBJ1-1, with TRBD1 identical over 7 bases. Germline CDR1 is DFQATT and CDR2 is SNEGSKA (reference sequence). Trimming cost V 1 base and J 7 bases; bases outside gene matches: 9. This CDR3 is built from 14 residues. The CDR3 DNA reads TGCAGTGCTAGAGGAACAGGGAGGGGGCTTGAAGCTTTCTTT. Translated, it gives CSARGTGRGLEAFF.

This clonotype came up a few times. The rearrangement joins TRBV7-9 to TRBJ2-5; 7 bases are shared with TRBD1. V gave up 5 bases and J gave up 2 bases; unmatched junction bases: 11. CDR1 and CDR2 (germline): SEHNR, FQNEAQ (reference sequence). The CDR3 totals 16 residues. The CDR3 DNA is TGTGCCAGCAGCGTACGACAGGGTGAAGGGCAAGAGACCCAGTACTTC. Translating it yields CASSVRQGEGQETQYF. The whole variable domain, filled in from reference TRBV7-9 and TRBJ2-5, reads DTGVSQNPRHKITKRGQNVTFRCDPISEHNRLYWYRQTLGQGPEFLTYFQNEAQLEKSRLLSDRFSAERPKGSFSTLEIQRTEQGDSAMYLCASSVRQGEGQETQYFGPGTRLLVL.

The chain couples TRBV20-1 to TRBJ2-7, with 7 bases lining up with TRBD1. The germline CDR1 and CDR2 sequences are DFQATT and SNEGSKA (reference sequence). The CDR3 is made up of 11 amino acids. The junction had 7 bases not matched to a gene; V was cut back by 1 base and J by 13 bases. This CDR3 is CSARAPDRSYF. CDR3 in DNA: TGCAGTGCTAGAGCCCCGGACAGGAGCTACTTC.

The chain has TRBV28 and TRBJ1-1; no definite D call. The CDR3 totals 11 residues. V was cut by 3 bases and J by 6 bases, with 5 bases left in between. Germline lookup yields CDR1 MDHEN and CDR2 SYDVKM. In nucleotides, the CDR3 is TGTGCCAGCAGTTTTAAATCTGAAGCTTTCTTT. Protein sequence: CASSFKSEAFF.

This chain links TRBV7-2 with TRBJ2-3, with D hard to call. Between the trimmed V and J ends, which lost 4 bases and 1 base, there was a span of 9 bases. In germline, CDR1 is SGHTA, CDR2 FQGNSA. The CDR3 has 14 residues. For the CDR3, the DNA is TGTGCCAGCAGCTCCCGACTTGGCACAGATACGCAGTATTTT. It codes for CASSSRLGTDTQYF.

This clonotype has just a few counts. The chain has TRBV10-3 and TRBJ2-7, with D tentatively TRBD1 (5 bases). The V and J ends lost 4 bases and 5 bases respectively, with 9 bases between them. The CDR3 has 12 amino acids. The germline V gene encodes CDR1 ENHRY and CDR2 SYGVKD. CDR3 protein: CAISGGPNEQYF. CDR3 nucleotide sequence: TGTGCCATCAGTGGGGGCCCGAACGAGCAGTACTTC.

This clonotype was seen a handful of times. The V and J genes are TRBV20-1 and TRBJ2-7, with unresolved D. The CDR3 is made up of 13 amino acids. Per the germline V gene, CDR1 is DFQATT and CDR2 is SNEGSKA (reference sequence). Trimming removed 7 bases at V and 3 bases at J, with 16 bases between. The CDR3 here is CSGGNPGGYEQYF. CDR3 DNA: TGCAGTGGTGGAAACCCCGGCGGCTACGAGCAGTACTTC.

This chain joins TRBV20-1 and TRBJ2-5, with D possibly matching TRBD2 (6 bases). This CDR3 region has 14 residues. Germline CDR1 and CDR2: DFQATT and SNEGSKA (reference sequence). V shed 2 bases and J shed 5 bases, with 15 bases lying between them. The CDR3 here is CSARSGAGFETQYF. CDR3 DNA: TGCAGTGCTAGATCCGGGGCGGGGTTTGAGACCCAGTACTTC.

This clonotype turned up a few times. This chain links TRBV6-1 with TRBJ2-1, with a possible D match to TRBD2 (7 bases). The CDR3 runs to 14 residues. Germline V lookup: CDR1 MNHNS, CDR2 SASEGT. V was pared by 7 bases and J by 4 bases, with 14 bases between. The CDR3 loop is CASTGGAKYNEQFF. For the CDR3, the DNA is TGTGCCAGCACGGGGGGCGCAAAATACAATGAGCAGTTCTTC.

This clonotype was seen a few times. The chain joins TRBV4-2 to TRBJ2-7, with D tentatively TRBD1 (5 bases). V was shortened by 1 base and J by 3 bases, with 13 bases between the two germline ends. From germline, CDR1 is LGHNA and CDR2 YNFKEQ. The CDR3 is 15 amino acids. The CDR3 DNA sequence: TGTGCCAGCAGCCAAGGGGCCGCCAGGGACTACGAGCAGTACTTC. Encoded protein: CASSQGAARDYEQYF.

V gene TRBV20-1 combines with J gene TRBJ2-2; D gene ambiguous. Per the germline V gene, CDR1 is DFQATT and CDR2 is SNEGSKA (reference sequence). V lost 1 base and J lost 0, with 6 bases in between. The CDR3 extends over 14 amino acids. This CDR3 is CSARGRTNTGELFF. CDR3 nucleotides: TGCAGTGCTAGAGGCAGAACGAACACCGGGGAGCTGTTTTTT.

The rearrangement uses TRBV20-1 and TRBJ1-1; 7 nucleotides line up with TRBD1. V trimming: 1 base; J trimming: 1 base; junction bases outside the gene matches: 6. This CDR3 region has 15 residues. Per germline, CDR1 DFQATT and CDR2 SNEGSKA (reference sequence). The CDR3 here is CSARGQGGKNTEAFF. DNA for the CDR3: TGCAGTGCTAGAGGCCAGGGGGGCAAGAACACTGAAGCTTTCTTT.

V usage is TRBV7-6 and J usage is TRBJ2-1; no firm D call. This CDR3 contains 15 residues. Germline V CDR1 and CDR2: SGHVS, FNYEAQ. The V and J ends lost 2 bases and 6 bases respectively, with 14 bases between them. CDR3 sequence reads: CASSLIASDFNEQFF. The CDR3 bases are TGTGCCAGCAGCTTAATTGCGTCAGATTTCAATGAGCAGTTCTTC.

This clonotype was counted between two and nine times. The V and J genes are TRBV12-3 or TRBV12-4 and TRBJ2-3; the D call may be TRBD1 or TRBD2 (5 bases each). This CDR3 contains 17 residues. V was pared by 3 bases and J by 5 bases, with 21 bases between. The CDR3 reads CASSFGGRRVGRDTQYF. In DNA form, the CDR3 reads TGTGCCAGCAGTTTTGGGGGAAGGAGAGTGGGGAGAGATACGCAGTATTTT.

The chain has TRBV7-8 and TRBJ2-2, with 9 bases lining up with TRBD2. Germline V gene data show CDR1 as SGHVS and CDR2 as FQNEAQ. V lost 7 bases, J lost 5 bases, and 11 bases stayed unmatched. The CDR3 sequence is 16 residues long. The CDR3 is CASISRGTSITGELFF. DNA of the CDR3: TGTGCCAGCATCTCCCGGGGGACTAGCATTACCGGGGAGCTGTTTTTT. The entire variable domain, with the rest obtained from reference TRBV7-8 and TRBJ2-2, is as follows: GAGVSQSPRYKVAKRGQDVALRCDPISGHVSLFWYQQALGQGPEFLTYFQNEAQLDKSGLPSDRFFAERPEGSVSTLKIQRTQQEDSAVYLCASISRGTSITGELFFGEGSRLTVL.